These 13 T cell receptor beta chains share one sample of origin, sequenced in a study of technical replicates of blood from a few donors. TCRdb keeps only in-frame clones here, not all; method: immunoSEQ multiplex PCR. Of around 80,000 clones listed, roughly 93% were seen once; the top ten hold about 0.26%. The sequenced material came from T cells isolated from PBMCs. The receptors were sampled from a human donor in good health.

The rearrangement joins TRBV5-1 to TRBJ2-3, with a weak D call TRBD1 (5 bases). Germline lookup yields CDR1 SGHRS and CDR2 YFSETQ. Trimming removed 1 base from V and 6 bases from J, with 18 bases in between. The length of the CDR3 is 16 residues. Here the CDR3 DNA reads TGCGCCAGCAGCTTGAAATCTCAGGGTAGCTCGGATACGCAGTATTTT. It translates to CASSLKSQGSSDTQYF.

This chain joins TRBV27 and TRBJ2-7; 8 positions match TRBD2. J lost 3 bases, V lost 6 bases, and 7 bases had no gene match. CDR1 is MNHEY, CDR2 SMNVEV, per germline (reference sequence). The CDR3 is made up of 14 amino acids. CDR3 nucleotide sequence: TGTGCCAGCAGCTTAAGCGGGAGAAACTACGAGCAGTACTTC. Residues: CASSLSGRNYEQYF.

The chain has TRBV10-3 and TRBJ1-1; D is undetermined. The CDR3 loop spans 13 amino acids. With 10 bases removed from V and 1 base from J, the gap between germline ends came to 13 bases. Looked up from germline, CDR1 is ENHRY and CDR2 is SYGVKD. For the CDR3, the DNA is TGTGCCACCAACCGGGATTCGAACACTGAAGCTTTCTTT. This codes for CATNRDSNTEAFF.

The V gene is TRBV6-5, the J gene TRBJ2-1, with a tentative D call TRBD1 (6 bases). From germline, CDR1 is MNHEY and CDR2 SVGAGI. V was cut by 2 bases and J by 6 bases, with 14 bases left in between. This CDR3 has 15 residues. In DNA, the CDR3 is TGTGCCAGCAGTTACACAGGGTTTTTGGGCAATGAGCAGTTCTTC. Encoded protein: CASSYTGFLGNEQFF.

The chain joins TRBV4-1 to TRBJ1-1, with no clear D. Germline CDR1 reads MGHRA; CDR2 reads YSYEKL. V lost 4 bases and J lost 3, with 15 bases in between. The CDR3 length is 15 residues. CDR3 DNA sequence: TGCGCCAGCAGCCTTCGGGAAAATAGGGACACTGAAGCTTTCTTT. This translates into CASSLRENRDTEAFF.

This chain connects TRBV18 to TRBJ2-7; possibly TRBD1 for D (5 bases). The CDR3 covers 14 residues. The V end was cut by 2 bases, the J end by 3 bases, with 11 bases between. The germline V gene encodes CDR1 KGHSH and CDR2 LQKENI. This CDR3 is CASSPGQGNYEQYF. CDR3 nucleotide sequence: TGTGCCAGCTCACCAGGGCAGGGAAACTACGAGCAGTACTTC.

This chain uses TRBV10-3 with TRBJ2-3; possibly TRBD2 for D (6 bases). V was cut by 10 bases and J by 0 bases, with 11 bases left in between. The CDR3 contains 13 residues. Germline V CDR1 and CDR2: ENHRY, SYGVKD. The CDR3 reads CATTSGSTDTQYF. CDR3 in DNA: TGTGCCACGACTAGTGGTAGCACAGATACGCAGTATTTT.

The rearrangement links TRBV7-6 to TRBJ2-5; 9 nucleotides match TRBD2. The CDR3 is made up of 13 amino acids. With V trimmed by 1 base and J by 7 bases, 1 base remained unmatched. Per germline, CDR1 SGHVS and CDR2 FNYEAQ. CDR3 in DNA: TGTGCCAGCAGCTTAGGACTAGCGGCGACCCAGTACTTC. Residues: CASSLGLAATQYF.

The J gene is TRBJ2-1, the V gene TRBV7-6; 10 positions agree with TRBD1. Germline V CDR1 and CDR2: SGHVS, FNYEAQ. The CDR3 is 18 amino acids. The V segment lost 2 bases and the J segment 5 bases; nucleotides outside the gene matches: 12. The chain's CDR3 is CASSLTSLDRGRNNEQFF. CDR3 sequence (DNA): TGTGCCAGCAGCTTAACCTCACTCGACAGGGGGCGGAACAATGAGCAGTTCTTC.

This clone appeared once. The rearrangement uses TRBV2 and TRBJ2-2, with D possibly matching TRBD2 (5 bases). CDR1 and CDR2 from the germline V gene are SNHLY and FYNNEI. Between the trimmed V and J ends, which lost 4 bases and 3 bases, there was a span of 12 bases. This CDR3 region has 15 residues. CDR3 coding DNA: TGTGCCAGCAGTGTGATCGGGGAAGACACCGGGGAGCTGTTTTTT. Translation: CASSVIGEDTGELFF.

This clone was seen only once. This rearrangement joins TRBV6-5 to TRBJ1-1; the match to TRBD1 covers 7 bases. Germline V gene data show CDR1 as MNHEY and CDR2 as SVGAGI. Trimming removed 7 bases from V and 3 bases from J; junction bases left unmatched: 5. This CDR3 is 13 amino acids long. The CDR3, as DNA: TGTGCCAGCATTAACAGGGGTTACACTGAAGCTTTCTTT. Amino acid sequence: CASINRGYTEAFF.

The chain uses TRBV6-1 and TRBJ2-1; weak D call: TRBD1 (6 bases). Germline V gives CDR1 MNHNS, CDR2 SASEGT. Trimming pared 2 bases from V and 1 base from J, leaving 9 bases between. This CDR3 has 15 residues. In nucleotides, the CDR3 is TGTGCCAGCAGTGAACTCAGGGGATCCTACAATGAGCAGTTCTTC. Its protein product is CASSELRGSYNEQFF.

The chain links TRBV5-8 to TRBJ1-5; no reliable D call. In germline, CDR1 is SGHTS, CDR2 YDEGEE. V was cut by 4 bases and J by 6 bases, with 17 bases left in between. This CDR3 spans 15 amino acids. CDR3 bases: TGTGCCAGCAGCCCCTCGACAACAGCTGGTCAGCCCCAGCATTTT. The encoded protein is CASSPSTTAGQPQHF. The full variable domain, rest sourced from reference TRBV5-8 and TRBJ1-5, is EAGVTQSPTHLIKTRGQQATLRCSPISGHTSVYWYQQALGLGLQFLLWYDEGEERNRGNFPPRFSGRQFPNYSSELNVNALELEDSALYLCASSPSTTAGQPQHFGDGTRLSIL.